Following are 8 T cell receptor beta chains from one sample sequenced in a study of cytomegalovirus exposure and HLA in healthy donors. Use of 60 Vbeta and 13 Jbeta primers characterized the PCR. Assay: immunoSEQ multiplex PCR; the TCRdb copy retains only in-frame clones and omits some. The sample yields about 150,000 clones, roughly three quarters seen once. The sample taken for sequencing was PBMCs. The receptor set was obtained from a woman aged 50 to 60 in good health and CMV-seropositive.

In nucleotides, the CDR3 is TGTGCCAGTAACCTGAAGGGGCCGGGAGAGACCCAGTACTTC. Translating it yields CASNLKGPGETQYF. The chain employs TRBV19 and TRBJ2-5; possibly TRBD1 for D (5 bases). Germline loops: CDR1 LNHDA, CDR2 SQIVND (reference sequence). The CDR3 runs to 14 residues. Trimming took off 7 bases at V and 4 bases at J, with 16 bases between the two ends. Using reference TRBV19 and TRBJ2-5 for the parts outside the CDR3, the full variable domain is DGGITQSPKYLFRKEGQNVTLSCEQNLNHDAMYWYRQDPGQGLRLIYYSQIVNDFQKGDIAEGYSVSREKKESFPLTVTSAQKNPTAFYLCASNLKGPGETQYFGPGTRLLVL.

This clone was counted a single time. This chain joins TRBV9 and TRBJ2-7, with a weak D call TRBD2 (6 bases). V lost 1 base and J 5 bases, leaving 16 bases between the germline ends. CDR1 SGDLS and CDR2 YYNGEE come from the germline V gene. This CDR3 comprises 15 residues. The DNA for the CDR3 is TGTGCCAGCAGCGTAAACCCCCTGGGCGGGGACGAGCAGTACTTC. This gives the protein CASSVNPLGGDEQYF.

J is TRBJ2-6 and V is TRBV6-1; D remains ambiguous. The germline CDR1 and CDR2 sequences are MNHNS and SASEGT. There are 14 residues in the CDR3. V lost 5 bases and J lost 0, with 5 bases in between. The CDR3 spells CASSSVSGANVLTF. CDR3 in DNA: TGTGCCAGCAGTTCGGTCTCTGGGGCCAACGTCCTGACTTTC.

This clone was detected a few times. The chain joins TRBV7-5 to TRBJ2-4; the table's TRBD1 call for D was not verified on the DNA. TRBV7-5 is assigned pseudogene status. CDR3 size: 20 residues. CDR3 in amino acids: CARSFCGDRESPGAKNIQYF. The DNA for the CDR3 is TGTGCCAGAAGCTTTTGTGGGGACAGGGAATCCCCCGGGGCCAAAAACATTCAGTACTTC.

The genes are TRBV4-1 and TRBJ1-1, with 10 bases identical to TRBD1. This CDR3 is 16 amino acids long. Germline assignment: CDR1 MGHRA and CDR2 YSYEKL. Losses at the gene ends were 4 bases for V and 3 bases for J; bases not matched to a gene: 8. CDR3 DNA sequence: TGCGCCAGCAGCCCCGGACAGGGGGAAGAGTACACTGAAGCTTTCTTT. Translating gives CASSPGQGEEYTEAFF.

The chain recombines TRBV4-1 with TRBJ1-5, with D unclear. The germline V and J ends were trimmed by 0 bases and 1 base, with 7 bases remaining between them. This CDR3 has 15 amino acids. CDR1 is MGHRA and CDR2 is YSYEKL in the germline V gene. CDR3 loop: CASSQEVESNQPQHF. Here the CDR3 DNA reads TGCGCCAGCAGCCAAGAGGTCGAGAGCAATCAGCCCCAGCATTTT.

The V call is TRBV4-1, the J call TRBJ2-3; TRBD1 is a possible D gene (7 bases). Germline CDR1 is MGHRA and CDR2 is YSYEKL. V was trimmed by 5 bases and J by 2 bases, leaving 14 bases between them. The CDR3 is 15 residues long. DNA of the CDR3: TGCGCCAGCAGCAAGGAGGGACAGAACACAGATACGCAGTATTTT. Protein product: CASSKEGQNTDTQYF.

The chain employs TRBV7-9 and TRBJ1-2, with 9 bases that match TRBD1. Germline V gene data show CDR1 as SEHNR and CDR2 as FQNEAQ (reference sequence). The CDR3 loop spans 13 amino acids. The trim removed 1 base at V and 9 bases at J, leaving 3 bases unmatched. The CDR3 reads CASSLGGTGSYTF. The CDR3 DNA reads as TGTGCCAGCAGCTTAGGGGGGACAGGGAGCTACACCTTC.